This TCR beta chain was observed in a study of cytomegalovirus exposure and HLA in healthy donors. Germline values: CDR1 KGHSH, CDR2 LQKENI. Unmatched junction bases numbered 3, after V lost 3 bases and J lost 4 bases. The CDR3 is made up of 14 amino acids. Researchers ran the PCR with 60 Vbeta and 13 Jbeta primers. Libraries were prepared by immunoSEQ multiplex PCR; TCRdb keeps only in-frame clonotypes and omits some of them. Found here are 200,000 to 250,000 clones, approximately 87% of them singletons; the top ten hold roughly 1.3%. The receptor was isolated from a human donor in good health. The specimen was PBMCs. This chain connects TRBV18 to TRBJ2-4; 7 nucleotides agree with TRBD1. In nucleotides, the CDR3 is TGTGCCAGCTCACCGGGACAGAGAAAAAACATTCAGTACTTC. It encodes CASSPGQRKNIQYF. The full variable domain, in which reference TRBV18 and TRBJ2-4 provide the parts outside the CDR3, is NAGVMQNPRHLVRRRGQEARLRCSPMKGHSHVYWYRQLPEEGLKFMVYLQKENIIDESGMPKERFSAEFPKEGPSILRIQQVVRGDSAAYFCASSPGQRKNIQYFGAGTRLSVL.